This note documents a single T cell receptor beta chain sequence. The data were taken from a study of cytomegalovirus exposure and HLA in healthy donors. 60 Vbeta and 13 Jbeta primers were used in PCR. Clones were sequenced by immunoSEQ multiplex PCR, and TCRdb holds only the in-frame ones, with some missing. The sample yields over 40,000 clones, about nine tenths seen once. This CDR3 contains 15 residues. From germline, CDR1 is SGHRS and CDR2 YFSETQ. V was pared by 1 base and J by 4 bases, with 11 bases between. This TCR derives from a woman aged 40 to 49 in good health and CMV-seropositive. The gene calls are TRBV5-1 and TRBJ2-2, with a weak D call TRBD2 (5 bases). Sample: PBMCs. CDR3 bases: TGCGCCAGCAGCTTGACGGGAAGAGGCACCGGGGAGCTGTTTTTT. Its protein product is CASSLTGRGTGELFF.